This entry describes one T cell receptor beta chain. Germline V gene lookup returns CDR1 MNHEY and CDR2 SVGAGI. The CDR3 is 14 residues long. These data originate in a study of human CD8 memory T cell subsets. The TCR beta sequencing libraries came from UMI-labeled 5' RACE. Authors' analysis steps: Functional CDR3 beta clonotypes numbered about 2,700 to 20,000 per TCR beta library. TCRdb reworked the 5' RACE reads into one entry per CDR3 protein, no DNA. The authors' filters were not applied to this entry. This listing includes some 5,300 distinct CDR3 sequences. Designated as TPEX, the CCR7+ PD-1+ TIGIT+ early memory CD8+ T cells showed dysfunctional, exhausted-like traits. Enrichment for total CD8+ T cells was performed by negative magnetic separation. RNA came from duplicate vials of 150,000 sorted CD8+ T cells per subset.

The chain carries TRBV6-5 and TRBJ1-2; TCRdb picks TRBD1, but there is no DNA to check that call. The sequenced sample was CD8+ T cells from PBMCs. The clonotype originates from a human donor in good health. This CDR3 is CASSLQGGRYGYTF.